The 28 T cell receptor beta chains given below trace back to one sample, sequenced in a study of Graves' ophthalmopathy and Graves' hyperthyroidism. Amplifying from RNA transcripts, the study obtained TCR beta CDR3 regions. The authors performed first-round RT-PCR with HTBI primers and then a second-round multiplex PCR. One entry per CDR3 protein, called by TCRdb with MiXCR from the multiplex PCR reads. The sample consists of about 480,000 distinct CDR3 sequences, approximately 15% of them appearing once. Specimen: blood. The receptors were gathered from a woman under 40 with Graves' ophthalmopathy.

This clonotype came up a few times. The V and J genes are TRBV7-9 and TRBJ2-4; a possible D gene is TRBD1 (7 bases). The CDR3 contains 13 residues. The germline V gene encodes CDR1 SEHNR and CDR2 FQNEAQ (reference sequence). V lost 5 bases to trimming and J lost 6 bases, with 11 bases between them. CDR3 residues: CASSRRGVNIQYF. For the CDR3, the DNA is TGTGCCAGCAGCCGCAGGGGGGTAAACATTCAGTACTTC.

At least ten counts were recorded for this clonotype. As DNA, the CDR3 is TGTGCCAGCAGCCTCGACGGGGGCTATTACGAGCAGTACTTC. Translated: CASSLDGGYYEQYF. This chain joins TRBV2 and TRBJ2-7; D is tentatively TRBD1 or TRBD2 (6 bases each). The V and J ends lost 6 bases and 4 bases respectively, with 16 bases between them. CDR1 SNHLY and CDR2 FYNNEI come from the germline V gene. The CDR3 covers 14 residues.

The sample holds many counts of this clonotype. This rearrangement joins TRBV20-1 to TRBJ1-1; D uncertain. Germline CDR1 reads DFQATT; CDR2 reads SNEGSKA (reference sequence). The CDR3 length is 11 residues. V lost 6 bases and J lost 4, with 9 bases in between. In DNA, the CDR3 is TGCAGTGCAAACCGGGCCACTGAAGCTTTCTTT. Translating gives CSANRATEAFF.

Many counts were recorded for this clonotype. The junction and the germline gene differ at one end; a read error may be behind it. The chain combines TRBV9 with TRBJ2-2; no clear D. Germline CDR1 reads SGDLS; CDR2 reads YYNGEE. CDR3 size: 12 residues. The CDR3 DNA sequence: TGCGCCAGCAGCGTTAACACCGGGGAGCTGTTTTTT. Translating gives CASSVNTGELFF.

This clonotype was recorded many times. J is TRBJ2-6 and V is TRBV6-2 or TRBV6-3; D remains unclear. CDR1 is MNHEY, CDR2 SVGEGT, per germline. Trimming shortened V by 0 bases and J by 3 bases, and 15 bases separated the two germline ends. CDR3 length: 18 amino acids. Written as DNA, the CDR3 is TGTGCCAGCAGTTACTCGACCTCTGACGGGTTTGGGGCCAACGTCCTGACTTTC. Its protein is CASSYSTSDGFGANVLTF.

This clonotype was observed at least ten times. The chain couples TRBV29-1 to TRBJ2-7, with unresolved D. Per germline, CDR1 SQVTM and CDR2 ANQGSEA. V gave up 4 bases and J gave up 7 bases, with 11 bases separating them. The CDR3 runs to 11 residues. The CDR3: CSVVVFGEQYF. The DNA of the CDR3 is TGCAGCGTTGTGGTGTTTGGGGAGCAGTACTTC.

This clonotype was seen repeatedly, ten times or more. The chain joins TRBV7-8 to TRBJ2-5; 8 bases map to TRBD1. Looked up from germline, CDR1 is SGHVS and CDR2 is FQNEAQ. The V segment lost 4 bases and the J segment 5 bases; nucleotides outside the gene matches: 6. This CDR3 contains 14 residues. As DNA, the CDR3 is TGTGCCAGCAGCTCCCAGGGGGCCGGGGAGACCCAGTACTTC. Its protein product is CASSSQGAGETQYF.

The chain has TRBV19 and TRBJ1-6, with no clear D. The V end lost 6 bases, the J end lost 10 bases, and 19 bases lay between the germline ends. The CDR3 sequence is 15 residues long. Germline CDR1 reads LNHDA; CDR2 reads SQIVND (reference sequence). CDR3 loop: CASRGSSRPGSPLHF. Written as DNA, the CDR3 is TGTGCCAGTAGAGGCAGTAGCCGTCCCGGCTCACCCCTCCACTTT. The full variable domain, in which reference TRBV19 and TRBJ1-6 provide the parts outside the CDR3, is DGGITQSPKYLFRKEGQNVTLSCEQNLNHDAMYWYRQDPGQGLRLIYYSQIVNDFQKGDIAEGYSVSREKKESFPLTVTSAQKNPTAFYLCASRGSSRPGSPLHFGNGTRLTVT.

This clonotype was picked up many times. The CDR3 sequence: CASSHGQGDYEQYF. The CDR3 DNA reads as TGTGCCAGCAGCCACGGACAGGGAGACTACGAGCAGTACTTC. The chain has TRBV4-2 and TRBJ2-7, with 8 bases aligning to TRBD1. With 3 bases clipped from V and 3 bases from J, the junction kept 4 bases outside the gene matches. The CDR3 sequence is 14 residues long. Looked up from germline, CDR1 is LGHNA and CDR2 is YNFKEQ.

This clonotype has a handful of counts. V is TRBV4-1 and J is TRBJ1-3; D unresolved. Germline V gene lookup returns CDR1 MGHRA and CDR2 YSYEKL. Deletions cut 4 bases from V and 0 bases from J, with 19 bases between. This CDR3 has 18 amino acids. CDR3 coding DNA: TGCGCCAGCAGCCTAACACAAACAAATCGGGACTCTGGAAACACCATATATTTT. Translated, it gives CASSLTQTNRDSGNTIYF.

CDR3 amino acids: CASSPGGSGQGGRSYGYTF. DNA for the CDR3: TGCGCCAGCAGCCCCGGAGGGAGCGGACAGGGGGGACGGAGCTATGGCTACACCTTC. The chain has TRBV4-1 and TRBJ1-2, with 10 bases aligning to TRBD1. Looked up from germline, CDR1 is MGHRA and CDR2 is YSYEKL. With V trimmed by 4 bases and J by 4 bases, 18 bases remained unmatched. The CDR3 length is 19 residues.

The sample holds many counts of this clonotype. The chain combines TRBV6-1 with TRBJ1-2; 10 bases agree with TRBD1. Trimming at V came to 6 bases and at J to 8 bases, leaving 9 bases not matched to a gene. The CDR3 contains 14 residues. The germline CDR1 and CDR2 sequences are MNHNS and SASEGT. CDR3 in amino acids: CASRTGGVLDGYTF. The CDR3 DNA reads TGTGCCAGCAGGACAGGGGGCGTATTGGACGGCTACACCTTC.

In this sample, this clonotype turned up a few times. The chain is built from TRBV5-1 and TRBJ2-5; perhaps TRBD1 as D (6 bases). V shed 7 bases and J shed 5 bases, with 18 bases lying between them. The germline V gene encodes CDR1 SGHRS and CDR2 YFSETQ. The CDR3 loop spans 14 amino acids. This chain's CDR3 is CASARFGGSETQYF. In nucleotides, the CDR3 is TGCGCCAGCGCAAGGTTTGGGGGCTCGGAGACCCAGTACTTC. The full variable domain, in which reference TRBV5-1 and TRBJ2-5 provide the parts outside the CDR3, is KAGVTQTPRYLIKTRGQQVTLSCSPISGHRSVSWYQQTPGQGLQFLFEYFSETQRNKGNFPGRFSGRQFSNSRSEMNVSTLELGDSALYLCASARFGGSETQYFGPGTRLLVL.

This clonotype was found many times. The gene calls are TRBV12-5 and TRBJ2-2, with a possible D match to TRBD2 (5 bases). The germline V and J ends were trimmed by 7 bases and 7 bases, with 7 bases remaining between them. CDR3 length: 11 amino acids. Germline assignment: CDR1 LGHNT and CDR2 FRNRAP. CDR3 DNA sequence: TGTGCTAGTGCCGACTACGGGGAGCTGTTTTTT. As protein: CASADYGELFF.

At least ten counts were recorded for this clonotype. The genes are TRBV11-2 and TRBJ2-2; 8 nucleotides agree with TRBD1. Per germline, CDR1 SGHAT and CDR2 FQNNGV. After removal of 5 bases from V and 0 bases from J, the junction contained 5 bases not matched to a gene. The CDR3 sequence is 16 residues long. CDR3 region: CASSLRGLTNTGELFF. CDR3 bases: TGTGCCAGCAGCCTCAGGGGGCTTACGAACACCGGGGAGCTGTTTTTT.

CDR3 nucleotide sequence: TGCAGTGCTAGAGCTGGGACTAGAGGCCTCGAGCAGTACTTC. Residues: CSARAGTRGLEQYF. The V call is TRBV20-1, the J call TRBJ2-7; 8 nucleotides match TRBD2. The length of the CDR3 is 14 residues. Trimming took 1 base from V and 6 from J; bases not matched to a gene: 8. Germline V lookup: CDR1 DFQATT, CDR2 SNEGSKA (reference sequence).

Comments on this clonotype: The junction does not match germline at one end; this may be a read error. The rearrangement links TRBV20-1 to TRBJ1-5; TRBD1 aligns across 8 bases. Per the germline V gene, CDR1 is DFQATT and CDR2 is SNEGSKA (reference sequence). This CDR3 spans 16 amino acids. DNA of the CDR3: TGCAGTGCTACGTCGACAGGGGTAGTCTTCAATCAGCCTCAGCATTTT. This gives the protein CSATSTGVVFNQPQHF.

The gene calls are TRBV5-1 and TRBJ2-4; 7 bases match TRBD1. This CDR3 is built from 16 residues. CDR1 is SGHRS, CDR2 YFSETQ, per germline. With V trimmed by 2 bases and J by 0 bases, 5 bases remained unmatched. CDR3 region: CASSFSTGRAKNIQYF. DNA of the CDR3: TGCGCCAGCAGCTTCTCGACAGGGCGAGCCAAAAACATTCAGTACTTC.

This clonotype was detected ten times or more. In nucleotides, the CDR3 is TGTGCCAGCAGTTTTAGGCAGACGGATTTGCAGTACTTC. Translating it yields CASSFRQTDLQYF. This rearrangement joins TRBV12-3 or TRBV12-4 to TRBJ2-7, with no clear D. V lost 3 bases, J lost 9 bases, and 15 bases lay in between. The length of the CDR3 is 13 residues.

The genes are TRBV6-5 and TRBJ2-5; 7 bases fit TRBD1. Germline-derived CDR1 and CDR2 are MNHEY and SVGAGI. The V and J ends lost 6 bases and 5 bases, in that order; junction bases with no gene match: 9. The CDR3 loop spans 14 amino acids. CDR3 region: CASSYNRGMETQYF. DNA of the CDR3: TGTGCCAGCAGCTACAACAGGGGCATGGAGACCCAGTACTTC.

This clonotype was recorded many times. The chain uses TRBV12-3 or TRBV12-4 and TRBJ1-1; TRBD1 might be the D (6 bases). V lost 5 bases, J lost 5 bases, and 15 bases lay in between. The CDR3 contains 14 residues. The CDR3 region has the DNA TGTGCCAGCAGTCTTTCAACAGGGATGACTGAAGCTTTCTTT. Translating it yields CASSLSTGMTEAFF.

Many counts were recorded for this clonotype. CDR3 sequence reads: CASSLGRDSYNQPQHF. The CDR3 DNA follows: TGTGCCAGCAGCTTAGGGCGGGACAGCTATAATCAGCCCCAGCATTTT. This chain uses TRBV11-1 with TRBJ1-5; TRBD1 agrees at 7 bases. The junction had 7 bases not matched to a gene; V was cut back by 1 base and J by 4 bases. The germline CDR1 and CDR2 sequences are SGHAT and FQDESV (reference sequence). The CDR3 sequence is 16 residues long. The variable domain in full, completed from reference TRBV11-1 and TRBJ1-5, reads EAEVAQSPRYKITEKSQAVAFWCDPISGHATLYWYRQILGQGPELLVQFQDESVVDDSQLPKDRFSAERLKGVDSTLKIQPAELGDSAMYLCASSLGRDSYNQPQHFGDGTRLSIL.

This clonotype was seen repeatedly, ten times or more. J is TRBJ1-1 and V is TRBV20-1; D may be TRBD1 (6 bases). In germline, CDR1 is DFQATT, CDR2 SNEGSKA (reference sequence). V dropped 1 base and J dropped 8 bases, with 11 bases sitting between them. The CDR3 loop spans 12 amino acids. CDR3 DNA sequence: TGCAGTGCTAGAGCCCCCGGGACAGAAGCTTTCTTT. This codes for CSARAPGTEAFF.

In its sample, this clonotype was seen many times. The J gene is TRBJ1-1, the V gene TRBV7-2; D remains unclear. Germline loops: CDR1 SGHTA, CDR2 FQGNSA. Trimming pared 1 base from V and 7 bases from J, leaving 7 bases between. The length of the CDR3 is 12 residues. The CDR3, as DNA: TGTGCCAGCAGCTTAGGAGGGTATGAAGCTTTCTTT. It codes for CASSLGGYEAFF.

This clonotype was found many times. The DNA of the CDR3 is TGTGCCAGCAGGTCCACTCCGGGACAGGGCAATCAGCCCCAGCATTTT. Amino acids: CASRSTPGQGNQPQHF. The chain links TRBV28 to TRBJ1-5, with 8 bases matching TRBD1. The CDR3 extends over 16 amino acids. Germline CDR1 MDHEN, CDR2 SYDVKM. V gave up 6 bases and J gave up 2 bases; unmatched junction bases: 9.

The chain has TRBV2 and TRBJ2-3; D may be TRBD2 (6 bases). The germline V and J ends were trimmed by 9 bases and 9 bases, with 16 bases remaining between them. CDR1 is SNHLY, CDR2 FYNNEI, per germline. This CDR3 comprises 12 residues. The DNA for the CDR3 is TGTGCCAGTGGGCTGGAGGGATACACGCAGTATTTT. Encoded protein: CASGLEGYTQYF.

This clonotype appeared a few times. The V call is TRBV5-5, the J call TRBJ1-6, with TRBD1 matching over 7 bases. The CDR3 covers 15 residues. Germline CDR1 SGHKS, CDR2 YYEKEE (reference sequence). V trimming: 4 bases; J trimming: 7 bases; junction bases outside the gene matches: 8. The CDR3 DNA reads TGTGCCAGCAGCGCGGTCGGGACAGAGAATTCACCCCTCCACTTT. Translated: CASSAVGTENSPLHF.

There are many counts of this clonotype. This rearrangement joins TRBV6-1 to TRBJ2-5; the D is unclear. The V gene's germline CDR1 is MNHNS and CDR2 SASEGT. The CDR3 contains 13 residues. The V and J ends lost 8 bases and 1 base respectively, with 11 bases between them. In nucleotides, the CDR3 is TGTGCCAGCGCTAGGTTTATCCAAGAGACCCAGTACTTC. This sequence encodes CASARFIQETQYF.